This TCR beta chain was sequenced during a study of T cell responses to AZD1222 COVID-19 vaccine. The study's findings and limits: Donors were chiefly white British, with a greater number of females, and clonal diversity was perhaps underestimated.

Sequenced by immunoSEQ multiplex PCR; TCRdb stores in-frame clones only, minus some. The sample comprises roughly 130,000 clones, about 86% of which are singletons, and 12% rests with the top ten. The trim removed 0 bases at V and 11 bases at J, leaving 6 bases unmatched. CDR3 length equals 13 residues. Per germline, CDR1 MNHEY and CDR2 SVGAGI. As regards this clone: Its target is not known.

The chain recombines TRBV6-5 with TRBJ1-2, with 7 bases that match TRBD1. The sample consisted of peripheral blood, taken on day 0 of AZD1222 vaccination. This sequence was found in an adult in good health. CDR3 sequence reads: CASSYSTQGRYTF. In DNA form, the CDR3 reads TGTGCCAGCAGTTACTCGACACAGGGGCGATACACCTTC.